These 27 T cell receptor beta chains came from one sample sequenced in a study of T cell responses to AZD1222 COVID-19 vaccine. Here immunoSEQ multiplex PCR was the method, and the copy in TCRdb shows in-frame clones only, minus some. Among 85,000 to 95,000 clones, about 89% were seen once, and the ten largest hold more than 5%. The sample consisted of peripheral blood, taken 28 days after the second AZD1222 dose. These receptors came from an adult who received the AZD1222 COVID-19 vaccine.

The chain links TRBV6-5 to TRBJ1-1; D remains ambiguous. The CDR3 is 12 residues long. V was shortened by 8 bases and J by 6 bases, with 13 bases between the two germline ends. CDR1 MNHEY and CDR2 SVGAGI come from the germline V gene. The CDR3 loop reads CASGIGRAEAFF. The CDR3 DNA reads as TGTGCCAGCGGTATAGGGCGCGCTGAAGCTTTCTTT.

The chain links TRBV11-3 to TRBJ2-7, with D perhaps TRBD1 or TRBD2 (5 bases each). Trimming shortened V by 3 bases and J by 5 bases, and 5 bases separated the two germline ends. The CDR3 length is 11 residues. Germline CDR1 SGHNT, CDR2 YENEEA. CDR3 amino acids: CASSLGDEQYF. CDR3 nucleotide sequence: TGTGCCAGCAGCTTGGGGGACGAGCAGTACTTC.

The J gene is TRBJ2-7, the V gene TRBV4-3; 7 bases map to TRBD2. The CDR3 contains 16 residues. V was clipped by 0 bases and J by 3 bases; unmatched bases: 8. Germline V lookup: CDR1 LGHNA, CDR2 YSLEER. The CDR3 loop is CASSQDRELAIYEQYF. CDR3 bases: TGCGCCAGCAGCCAAGATCGAGAACTAGCGATCTACGAGCAGTACTTC.

The gene calls are TRBV2 and TRBJ1-4, with TRBD1 matching over 11 bases. The CDR3 extends over 15 amino acids. Trimming cost V 6 bases and J 4 bases; bases outside gene matches: 4. CDR1 and CDR2 (germline): SNHLY, FYNNEI. This CDR3 reads CASSGQGASNEKLFF. The CDR3 nucleotides read TGTGCCAGCAGCGGACAGGGGGCAAGTAATGAAAAACTGTTTTTT.

The chain recombines TRBV7-2 with TRBJ2-7; tentatively, D is TRBD2 (6 bases). With 4 bases removed from V and 1 base from J, the gap between germline ends came to 11 bases. This CDR3 is built from 14 residues. Germline assignment: CDR1 SGHTA and CDR2 FQGNSA. The CDR3 nucleotides read TGTGCCAGCAGCTCACCGGGACTGTCCTACGAGCAGTACTTC. It is translated as CASSSPGLSYEQYF.

V is TRBV19 and J is TRBJ2-3; TRBD1 might be the D (6 bases). The CDR3 runs to 15 residues. V was shortened by 2 bases and J by 8 bases, with 17 bases between the two germline ends. Looked up from germline, CDR1 is LNHDA and CDR2 is SQIVND (reference sequence). The CDR3 here is CASSISDRHQGTQYF. The CDR3 coding sequence is TGTGCCAGTAGTATAAGCGACAGGCACCAGGGTACGCAGTATTTT.

The chain is built from TRBV5-6 and TRBJ2-7; D gene ambiguous. The CDR3 totals 13 residues. The V end was cut by 4 bases, the J end by 1 base, with 9 bases between. Germline CDR1 and CDR2: SGHDT and YYEEEE. Written as DNA, the CDR3 is TGTGCCAGCAGCCAAACGAGATCCTACGAGCAGTACTTC. Translated, it gives CASSQTRSYEQYF.

This chain connects TRBV7-9 to TRBJ1-5, with 9 positions matching TRBD1. V gave up 6 bases and J gave up 7 bases; unmatched junction bases: 10. The CDR3 loop spans 15 amino acids. CDR1 and CDR2 (germline): SEHNR, FQNEAQ (reference sequence). Written as DNA, the CDR3 is TGTGCCAGCAGTTTCGGACAGGGGAGGGAACAGCCCCAGCATTTT. Its protein is CASSFGQGREQPQHF.

CDR3 DNA sequence: TGTGCCAGCAGGCGCGGCAGGGAAGTGGCAGTGAACACTGAAGCTTTCTTT. It is translated as CASRRGREVAVNTEAFF. The chain links TRBV2 to TRBJ1-1; TRBD1 might be the D (5 bases). The CDR3 covers 17 residues. Trimming cost V 6 bases and J 0 bases, with 20 bases left between them. Looked up from germline, CDR1 is SNHLY and CDR2 is FYNNEI.

The CDR3: CASRLLGTEKLFF. The CDR3 DNA is TGTGCCAGCAGGCTTCTGGGTACTGAAAAACTGTTTTTT. The J gene is TRBJ1-4, the V gene TRBV7-9; D ambiguous. This CDR3 contains 13 residues. Germline V gene data show CDR1 as SEHNR and CDR2 as FQNEAQ (reference sequence). Between the trimmed V and J ends, which lost 6 bases and 7 bases, there was a span of 12 bases. Complete variable domain (other parts from reference TRBV7-9 and TRBJ1-4): DTGVSQNPRHKITKRGQNVTFRCDPISEHNRLYWYRQTLGQGPEFLTYFQNEAQLEKSRLLSDRFSAERPKGSFSTLEIQRTEQGDSAMYLCASRLLGTEKLFFGSGTQLSVL.

This clone was recorded once. This rearrangement joins TRBV7-6 to TRBJ2-1, with D tentatively TRBD2 (7 bases). Deletions cut 2 bases from V and 7 bases from J, with 12 bases between. Germline V gene sequence: CDR1 SGHVS, CDR2 FNYEAQ. The CDR3 sequence is 14 residues long. The CDR3 here is CASSLIGGRNEQFF. CDR3 DNA sequence: TGTGCCAGCAGCTTAATCGGGGGGCGAAATGAGCAGTTCTTC.

This sequence joins TRBV10-1 and TRBJ1-1; 10 bases match TRBD1. CDR3 length: 14 amino acids. Trimming removed 2 bases from V and 6 bases from J; junction bases left unmatched: 3. Germline assignment: CDR1 WNHNN and CDR2 SYGVQD (reference sequence). The CDR3 region is CASSEDRGRSEAFF. CDR3 DNA sequence: TGCGCCAGCAGTGAGGACAGGGGGCGATCTGAAGCTTTCTTT.

The chain employs TRBV15 and TRBJ1-5; perhaps TRBD1 as D (5 bases). There are 17 residues in the CDR3. Trimming took off 1 base at V and 5 bases at J, with 18 bases between the two ends. Per the germline V gene, CDR1 is LNHNV and CDR2 is YYDKDF (reference sequence). CDR3 residues: CATSRVLGTSIHQPQHF. The CDR3 DNA reads TGTGCCACCAGCAGAGTCCTCGGGACGTCCATCCATCAGCCCCAGCATTTT.

DNA for the CDR3: TGTGCCAGCAGCTTGCCCCAAGGGACAGCAACCTATGGCTACACCTTC. The encoded protein is CASSLPQGTATYGYTF. The chain uses TRBV5-6 and TRBJ1-2; 7 nucleotides line up with TRBD1. The CDR3 has 16 residues. Trimming at V came to 1 base and at J to 4 bases, leaving 10 bases not matched to a gene. CDR1 is SGHDT and CDR2 is YYEEEE in the germline V gene.

The rearrangement joins TRBV27 to TRBJ1-1; tentatively, D is TRBD1 (6 bases). CDR3 length: 14 amino acids. The V end was cut by 2 bases, the J end by 4 bases, with 11 bases between. Germline V gene sequence: CDR1 MNHEY, CDR2 SMNVEV (reference sequence). CDR3 loop: CASSLPGARTEAFF. CDR3 nucleotide sequence: TGTGCCAGCAGTTTACCGGGGGCGCGCACTGAAGCTTTCTTT.

The V gene is TRBV27, the J gene TRBJ1-2; the D gene is possibly TRBD1 (5 bases). The germline V gene has CDR1 MNHEY and CDR2 SMNVEV (reference sequence). The CDR3 is 12 residues long. Trimming left V 3 bases short and J 8 bases short, with 10 bases between. The CDR3 DNA is TGTGCCAGCAGTTTTAAAGGGGCGGGCTACACCTTC. This translates into CASSFKGAGYTF.

This clone was observed a single time. The gene calls are TRBV5-1 and TRBJ1-1; D is perhaps TRBD1 (6 bases). Deletions cut 1 base from V and 1 base from J, with 11 bases between. The CDR3 loop spans 15 amino acids. CDR1 is SGHRS, CDR2 YFSETQ, per germline. For the CDR3, the DNA is TGCGCCAGCAGCTTGAGGGGGGGCCGGAACACTGAAGCTTTCTTT. This sequence encodes CASSLRGGRNTEAFF.

This clone occurred once. The chain carries TRBV5-5 and TRBJ1-6; D not resolved. Germline V lookup: CDR1 SGHKS, CDR2 YYEKEE (reference sequence). The CDR3 loop spans 15 amino acids. The V end lost 5 bases, the J end lost 0 bases, and 9 bases lay between the germline ends. CDR3 DNA sequence: TGTGCCAGCAGGAGGGATAACTCCTATAATTCACCCCTCCACTTT. This gives the protein CASRRDNSYNSPLHF.

The V gene is TRBV10-2, the J gene TRBJ2-7; no clear D gene. V lost 2 bases and J lost 0, with 11 bases in between. The CDR3 is 15 residues long. Germline CDR1 WSHSY, CDR2 SAAADI. The CDR3 region is CASSEPPGGSYEQYF. Here the CDR3 DNA reads TGCGCCAGCAGTGAGCCCCCTGGCGGCTCCTACGAGCAGTACTTC.

The chain is built from TRBV5-1 and TRBJ1-2, with TRBD1 identical over 7 bases. The CDR3 is 17 amino acids. Unmatched junction bases numbered 12, after V lost 0 bases and J lost 4 bases. Germline lookup yields CDR1 SGHRS and CDR2 YFSETQ. Here the CDR3 reads CASSLAGGGAVSYGYTF. DNA of the CDR3: TGCGCCAGCAGCTTGGCCGGAGGGGGCGCGGTATCCTATGGCTACACCTTC.

The chain links TRBV7-9 to TRBJ1-1; D not certain. V was trimmed by 2 bases and J by 6 bases, leaving 4 bases between them. The CDR3 spans 11 residues. Germline values: CDR1 SEHNR, CDR2 FQNEAQ (reference sequence). The CDR3 nucleotides are TGTGCCAGCAGCTTATACCCTGAAGCTTTCTTT. Its protein product is CASSLYPEAFF.

J is TRBJ2-1 and V is TRBV28, with 7 bases matching TRBD1. V lost 6 bases to trimming and J lost 3 bases; unmatched junction nucleotides: 8. CDR1 and CDR2 (germline): MDHEN, SYDVKM. This CDR3 is 15 amino acids long. The CDR3: CASSASGGLYNEQFF. CDR3 bases: TGTGCCAGCAGCGCTTCAGGGGGTCTCTACAATGAGCAGTTCTTC.

The chain has TRBV4-1 and TRBJ1-4; D is ambiguous. Germline CDR1 MGHRA, CDR2 YSYEKL. The CDR3 runs 16 residues. V lost 3 bases and J 0 bases, leaving 11 bases between the germline ends. The CDR3 spells CASSHGSATTNEKLFF. CDR3 nucleotides: TGCGCCAGCAGCCATGGATCAGCTACAACTAATGAAAAACTGTTTTTT.

The CDR3 sequence: CASSIQGRRNQPQHF. The CDR3 nucleotides read TGTGCCAGTAGTATTCAGGGGCGACGGAATCAGCCCCAGCATTTT. The chain joins TRBV19 to TRBJ1-5; D is possibly TRBD1 (6 bases). CDR1 is LNHDA and CDR2 is SQIVND in the germline V gene (reference sequence). CDR3 size: 15 residues. V lost 3 bases, J lost 4 bases, and 13 bases lay in between.

The chain is built from TRBV5-6 and TRBJ1-2; the D is unclear. Germline CDR1 SGHDT, CDR2 YYEEEE. Deletions cut 0 bases from V and 0 bases from J, with 9 bases between. The length of the CDR3 is 15 residues. The CDR3 spells CASSLGVRPNYGYTF. In nucleotides, the CDR3 is TGTGCCAGCAGCTTGGGTGTCAGACCTAACTATGGCTACACCTTC.

The genes are TRBV6-6 and TRBJ1-4; D gene uncertain. Germline V gene lookup returns CDR1 MNHNY and CDR2 SVGAGI (reference sequence). The length of the CDR3 is 14 residues. Trimming pared 5 bases from V and 5 bases from J, leaving 12 bases between. CDR3 coding DNA: TGTGCCAGCAGTCCGGGAGACTGGAATGAAAAACTGTTTTTT. The encoded protein is CASSPGDWNEKLFF.

V gene TRBV6-2 or TRBV6-3 combines with J gene TRBJ1-2; TRBD1 is a possible D gene (5 bases). The CDR3 is 15 amino acids. V was trimmed by 7 bases and J by 6 bases, leaving 21 bases between them. Per the germline V gene, CDR1 is MNHEY and CDR2 is SVGEGT. This chain's CDR3 is CASTPPGGLIDGYTF. The CDR3 DNA reads TGTGCCAGCACCCCTCCCGGGGGTCTTATCGATGGCTACACCTTC.